This T cell receptor beta chain stems from a study of CD8+ T cells in alopecia areata. Overall study findings and caveats: Patients shared TCRs less clearly than mice did, possibly for HLA-related reasons.

Punch biopsies of lesional scalp, plus peripheral blood, were taken from alopecia areata patients. As to this clone: Antigen: not known.

Isolated RNA was reverse transcribed into cDNA used as the sequencing template. Clones were sequenced by immunoSEQ multiplex PCR, and TCRdb holds only the in-frame ones, with some missing. The data contain almost 35,000 clones, 55% of them singletons. From germline, CDR1 is LGHNA and CDR2 YSLEER. The CDR3 has 14 amino acids. V was shortened by 4 bases and J by 5 bases, with 15 bases between the two germline ends. The sequence was obtained from a human donor with alopecia areata. Sequenced: NKG2D-high CD8+ T cells sorted from blood. The chain links TRBV4-3 to TRBJ2-7, with D perhaps matching TRBD2 (5 bases). The CDR3 bases are TGCGCCAGCAGCCGAGAGCAGTTCGGGGACGAGCAGTACTTC. This codes for CASSREQFGDEQYF.